A selection of T cell receptor beta chains follows, all from one sample in a study of T cell changes during pregnancy in multiple sclerosis. The protocol was immunoSEQ multiplex PCR, while the TCRdb copy is restricted to in-frame clones and leaves out a portion. Seen here are about 83,000 clones, 90% to 95% observed once, and the top ten hold more than 0.85%. Material: peripheral blood, obtained in the second trimester of pregnancy. These receptors came from a female donor with multiple sclerosis, enrolled in a pregnancy study. Both conserved end residues are trimmed from each CDR3. Fields, in order: J gene, V gene, CDR3 protein.

TRBJ1-1 | TRBV9 | ASSVAYGGRRSEAF
TRBJ1-2 | TRBV19 | ASSIVPTGAYYGYT
TRBJ2-7 | TRBV5-1 | ASSYYAGLAGGSYEQY
TRBJ2-3 | TRBV9 | ASSPRWSTDTQY
TRBJ1-2 | TRBV28 | ASSNRDRAV
TRBJ2-2 | TRBV5-1 | ASSWTGTGTRELF
TRBJ2-3 | TRBV4-2 | ASSQAVGGHSTDTQY
TRBJ1-5 | TRBV18 | ASSRDSGNQPQH
TRBJ1-1 | TRBV28 | ASSTTQGPEAF
TRBJ1-2 | TRBV14 | ASSFSLTGFNYGYT
TRBJ1-2 | TRBV7-9 | ASSLMGWDRRYYGYT
TRBJ2-7 | TRBV27 | ASSLTLKTGEQY
TRBJ2-7 | TRBV5-1 | ASSLRLAGDGVEQY
TRBJ1-1 | TRBV19 | ASNTGYAEAF
TRBJ2-1 | TRBV4-2 | ASSQEHGGKRNEQF
TRBJ1-5 | TRBV2 | ASRPDRGRYGPQH
TRBJ2-1 | TRBV30 | AWALARYNEQF
TRBJ2-3 | TRBV15 | ATLGGRNTQY
TRBJ2-7 | TRBV4-2 | ASSQEEGGSYEQY
TRBJ2-3 | TRBV5-8 | ASSLGGRATDTQY
TRBJ1-2 | TRBV28 | ASSFTGTGMGGYT
TRBJ2-6 | TRBV7-2 | ASSLGSGSGANVLT
TRBJ2-7 | TRBV5-1 | ASSAPTSGSRSSYEQY
TRBJ1-3 | TRBV27 | ASSLKPDRGGTGPSGNTIY